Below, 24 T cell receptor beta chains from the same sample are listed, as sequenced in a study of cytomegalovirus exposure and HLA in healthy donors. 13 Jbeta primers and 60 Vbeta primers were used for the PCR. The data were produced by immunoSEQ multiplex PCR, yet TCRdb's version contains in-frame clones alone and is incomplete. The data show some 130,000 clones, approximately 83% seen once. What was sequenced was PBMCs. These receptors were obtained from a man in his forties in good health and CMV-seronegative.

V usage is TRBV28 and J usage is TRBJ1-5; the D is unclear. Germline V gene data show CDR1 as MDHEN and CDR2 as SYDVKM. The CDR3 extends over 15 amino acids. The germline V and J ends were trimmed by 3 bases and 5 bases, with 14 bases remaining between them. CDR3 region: CASSFLRGRDQPQHF. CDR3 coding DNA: TGTGCCAGCAGTTTCCTCCGGGGAAGAGATCAGCCCCAGCATTTT.

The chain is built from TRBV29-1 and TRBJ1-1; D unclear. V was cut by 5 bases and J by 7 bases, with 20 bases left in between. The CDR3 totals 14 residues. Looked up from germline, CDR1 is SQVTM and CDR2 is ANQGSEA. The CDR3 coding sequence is TGCAGCGTTTCCCAACGCGAGGGCGCCCTTGAAGCTTTCTTT. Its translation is CSVSQREGALEAFF.

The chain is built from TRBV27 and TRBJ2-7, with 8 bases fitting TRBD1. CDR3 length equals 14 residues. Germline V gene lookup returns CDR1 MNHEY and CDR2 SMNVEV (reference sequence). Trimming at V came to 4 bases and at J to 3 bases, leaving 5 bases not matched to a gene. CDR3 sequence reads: CASSSTGVLYEQYF. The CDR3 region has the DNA TGTGCCAGCAGTTCGACAGGGGTCCTCTACGAGCAGTACTTC.

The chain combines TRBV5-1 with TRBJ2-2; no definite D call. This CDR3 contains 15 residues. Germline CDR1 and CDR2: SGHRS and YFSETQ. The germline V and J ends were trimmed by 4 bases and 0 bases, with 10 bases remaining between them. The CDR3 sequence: CASSILRPNTGELFF. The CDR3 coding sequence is TGCGCCAGCAGCATCTTGAGGCCGAACACCGGGGAGCTGTTTTTT.

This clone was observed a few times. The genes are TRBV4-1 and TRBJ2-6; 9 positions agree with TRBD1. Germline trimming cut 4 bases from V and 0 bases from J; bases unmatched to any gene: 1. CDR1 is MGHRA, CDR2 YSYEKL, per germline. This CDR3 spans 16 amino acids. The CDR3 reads CASSRTGASGANVLTF. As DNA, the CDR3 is TGCGCCAGCAGCCGGACAGGGGCCTCTGGGGCCAACGTCCTGACTTTC.

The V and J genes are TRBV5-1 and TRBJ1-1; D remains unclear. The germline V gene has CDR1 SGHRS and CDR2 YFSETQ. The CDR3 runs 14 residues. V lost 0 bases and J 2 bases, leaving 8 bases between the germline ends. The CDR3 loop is CASSLAPGNTEAFF. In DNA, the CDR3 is TGCGCCAGCAGCTTGGCTCCGGGAAACACTGAAGCTTTCTTT.

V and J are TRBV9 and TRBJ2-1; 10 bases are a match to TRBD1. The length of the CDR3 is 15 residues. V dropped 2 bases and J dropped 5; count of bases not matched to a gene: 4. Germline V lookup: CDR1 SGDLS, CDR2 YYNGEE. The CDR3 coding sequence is TGTGCCAGCAGCGTTACCGGGACAGGGGACAATGAGCAGTTCTTC. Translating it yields CASSVTGTGDNEQFF.

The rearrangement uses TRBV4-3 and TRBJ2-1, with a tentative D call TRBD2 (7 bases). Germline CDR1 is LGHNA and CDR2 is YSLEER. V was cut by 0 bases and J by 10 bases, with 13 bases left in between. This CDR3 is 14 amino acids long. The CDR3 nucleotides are TGCGCCAGCAGCCAAGATGGCGGGGGACACGAGCAGTTCTTC. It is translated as CASSQDGGGHEQFF.

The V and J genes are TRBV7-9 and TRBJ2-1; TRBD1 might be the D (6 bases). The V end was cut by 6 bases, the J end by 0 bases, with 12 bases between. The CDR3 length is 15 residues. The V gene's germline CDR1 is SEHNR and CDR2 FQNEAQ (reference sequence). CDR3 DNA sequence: TGTGCCAGCAGGTTAACAGGGAGCTCCTACAATGAGCAGTTCTTC. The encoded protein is CASRLTGSSYNEQFF.

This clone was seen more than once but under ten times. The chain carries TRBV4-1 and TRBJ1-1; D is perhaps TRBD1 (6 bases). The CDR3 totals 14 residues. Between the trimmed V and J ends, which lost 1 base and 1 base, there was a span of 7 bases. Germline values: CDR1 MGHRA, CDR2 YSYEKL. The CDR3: CASSQVQGNTEAFF. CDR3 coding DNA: TGCGCCAGCAGCCAAGTACAGGGGAACACTGAAGCTTTCTTT.

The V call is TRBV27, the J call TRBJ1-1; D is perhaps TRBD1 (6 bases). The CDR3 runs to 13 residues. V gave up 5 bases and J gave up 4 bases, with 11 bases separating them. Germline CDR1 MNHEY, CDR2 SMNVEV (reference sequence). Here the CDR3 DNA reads TGTGCCAGCAGTATGGGAGGGGGCACTGAAGCTTTCTTT. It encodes CASSMGGGTEAFF.

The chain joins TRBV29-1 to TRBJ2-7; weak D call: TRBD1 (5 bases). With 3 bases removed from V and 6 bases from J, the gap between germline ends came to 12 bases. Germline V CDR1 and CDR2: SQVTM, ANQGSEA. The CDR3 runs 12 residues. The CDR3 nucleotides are TGCAGCGTTGAGGTTTCAGGGATCGAGCAGTACTTC. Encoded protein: CSVEVSGIEQYF.

CDR3 sequence reads: CASSLARPGSGYTF. The CDR3 nucleotides read TGTGCCAGCAGCTTAGCCAGGCCCGGGAGTGGCTACACCTTC. The V call is TRBV13, the J call TRBJ1-2; D ambiguous. This CDR3 has 14 amino acids. Between the trimmed V and J ends, which lost 1 base and 7 bases, there was a span of 13 bases. Germline V lookup: CDR1 PRHDT, CDR2 FYEKMQ (reference sequence).

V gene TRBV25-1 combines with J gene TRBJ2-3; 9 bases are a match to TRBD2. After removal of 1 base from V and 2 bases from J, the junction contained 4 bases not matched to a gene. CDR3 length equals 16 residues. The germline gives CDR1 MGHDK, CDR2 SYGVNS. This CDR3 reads CASSEWGGGATDTQYF. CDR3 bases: TGTGCCAGCAGTGAATGGGGCGGGGGGGCCACAGATACGCAGTATTTT.

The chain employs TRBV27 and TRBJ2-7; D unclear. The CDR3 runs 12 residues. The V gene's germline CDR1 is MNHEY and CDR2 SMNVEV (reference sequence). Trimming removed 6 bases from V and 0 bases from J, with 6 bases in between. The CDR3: CASSWSSYEQYF. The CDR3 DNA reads TGTGCCAGCAGCTGGAGCTCCTACGAGCAGTACTTC.

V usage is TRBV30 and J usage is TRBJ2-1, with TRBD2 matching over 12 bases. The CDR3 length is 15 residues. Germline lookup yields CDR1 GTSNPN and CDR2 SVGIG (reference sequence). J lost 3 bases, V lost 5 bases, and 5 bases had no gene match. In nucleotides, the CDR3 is TGTGCCTGGGCGGGGGGACTAGCGGGCTACAATGAGCAGTTCTTC. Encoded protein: CAWAGGLAGYNEQFF.

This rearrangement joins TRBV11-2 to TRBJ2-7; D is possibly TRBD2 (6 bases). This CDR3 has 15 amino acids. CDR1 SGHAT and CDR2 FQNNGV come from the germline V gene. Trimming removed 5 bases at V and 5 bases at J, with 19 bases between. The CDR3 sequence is CASSIPGGGFHEQYF. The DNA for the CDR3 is TGTGCCAGCAGCATTCCAGGAGGAGGGTTCCACGAGCAGTACTTC. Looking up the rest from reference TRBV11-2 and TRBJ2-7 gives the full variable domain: EAGVAQSPRYKIIEKRQSVAFWCNPISGHATLYWYQQILGQGPKLLIQFQNNGVVDDSQLPKDRFSAERLKGVDSTLKIQPAKLEDSAVYLCASSIPGGGFHEQYFGPGTRLTVT.

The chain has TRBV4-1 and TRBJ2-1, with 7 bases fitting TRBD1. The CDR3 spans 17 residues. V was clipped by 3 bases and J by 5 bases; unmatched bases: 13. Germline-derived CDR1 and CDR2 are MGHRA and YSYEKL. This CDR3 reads CASSHPRSGQANNEQFF. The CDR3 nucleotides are TGCGCCAGCAGCCACCCCCGGTCTGGACAGGCAAACAATGAGCAGTTCTTC.

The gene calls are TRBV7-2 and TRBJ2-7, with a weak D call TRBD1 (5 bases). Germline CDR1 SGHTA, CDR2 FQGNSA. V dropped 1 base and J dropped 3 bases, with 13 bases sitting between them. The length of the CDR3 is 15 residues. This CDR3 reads CASSLGGAGFYEQYF. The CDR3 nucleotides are TGTGCCAGCAGCTTAGGTGGGGCAGGGTTCTACGAGCAGTACTTC.

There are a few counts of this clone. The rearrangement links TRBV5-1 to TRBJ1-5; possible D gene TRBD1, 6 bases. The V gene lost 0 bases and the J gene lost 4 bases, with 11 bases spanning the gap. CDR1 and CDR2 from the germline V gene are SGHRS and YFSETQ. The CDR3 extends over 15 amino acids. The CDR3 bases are TGCGCCAGCAGCTTGGTGGGGGCAGGGAATCAGCCCCAGCATTTT. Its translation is CASSLVGAGNQPQHF.

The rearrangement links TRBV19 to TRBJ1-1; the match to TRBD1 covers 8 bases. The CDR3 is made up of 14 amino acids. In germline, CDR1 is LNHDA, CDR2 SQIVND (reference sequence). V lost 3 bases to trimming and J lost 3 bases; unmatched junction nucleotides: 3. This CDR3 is CASSMDREYTEAFF. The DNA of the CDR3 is TGTGCCAGTAGTATGGACAGGGAATACACTGAAGCTTTCTTT.

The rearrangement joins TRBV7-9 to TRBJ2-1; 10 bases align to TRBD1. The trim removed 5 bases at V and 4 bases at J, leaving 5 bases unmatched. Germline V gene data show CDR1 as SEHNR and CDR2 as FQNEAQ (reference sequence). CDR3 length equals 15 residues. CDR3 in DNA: TGTGCCAGCAGCCGAGGGACAGGGGCATACAATGAGCAGTTCTTC. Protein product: CASSRGTGAYNEQFF. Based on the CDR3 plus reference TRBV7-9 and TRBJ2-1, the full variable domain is DTGVSQNPRHKITKRGQNVTFRCDPISEHNRLYWYRQTLGQGPEFLTYFQNEAQLEKSRLLSDRFSAERPKGSFSTLEIQRTEQGDSAMYLCASSRGTGAYNEQFFGPGTRLTVL.

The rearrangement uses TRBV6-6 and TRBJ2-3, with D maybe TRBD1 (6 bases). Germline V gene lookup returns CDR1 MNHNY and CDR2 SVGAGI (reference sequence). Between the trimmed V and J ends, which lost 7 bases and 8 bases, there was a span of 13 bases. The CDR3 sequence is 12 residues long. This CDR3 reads CASNRDLGTQYF. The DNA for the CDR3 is TGTGCCAGCAACAGGGACCTTGGTACGCAGTATTTT.

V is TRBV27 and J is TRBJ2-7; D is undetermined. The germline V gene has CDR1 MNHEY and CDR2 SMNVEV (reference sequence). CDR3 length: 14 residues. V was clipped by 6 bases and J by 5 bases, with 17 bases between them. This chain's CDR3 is CASSSSGGKNEQYF. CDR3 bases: TGTGCCAGCAGCTCCTCAGGTGGAAAAAACGAGCAGTACTTC.